The clone carrying this T cell receptor (beta chain) showed up just a few times. The data belong to a study of blood T cell repertoires in COVID-19. Overall study context: The cDNA or gDNA used as material had been derived from T cells, B-cell-depleted T cells, or PBMCs.

Using immunoSEQ multiplex PCR, the repertoire was profiled, and TCRdb retains in-frame clones only, with some absent. In the table there are about 380,000 clones, around 89% of which are singletons. Between the trimmed V and J ends, which lost 7 bases and 2 bases, there was a span of 18 bases. The V gene's germline CDR1 is LNHDA and CDR2 SQIVND (reference sequence). This CDR3 is built from 16 residues. The rearrangement uses TRBV19 and TRBJ1-5; possibly TRBD1 for D (6 bases). The sample consisted of peripheral blood. This receptor was taken from a young man with active or convalescent COVID-19. In DNA, the CDR3 is TGTGCCAGTACTTTGGGGGGGGCCTTGGGCAATCAGCCCCAGCATTTT. This gives the protein CASTLGGALGNQPQHF.